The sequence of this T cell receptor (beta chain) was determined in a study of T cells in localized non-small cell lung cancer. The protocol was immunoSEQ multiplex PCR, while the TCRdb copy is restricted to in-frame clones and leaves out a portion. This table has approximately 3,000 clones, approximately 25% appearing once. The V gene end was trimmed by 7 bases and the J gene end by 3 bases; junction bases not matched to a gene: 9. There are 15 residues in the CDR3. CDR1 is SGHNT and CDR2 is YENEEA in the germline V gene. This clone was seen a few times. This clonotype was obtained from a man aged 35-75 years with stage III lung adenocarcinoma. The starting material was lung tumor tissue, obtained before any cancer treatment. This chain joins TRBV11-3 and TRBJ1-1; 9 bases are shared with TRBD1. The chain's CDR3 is CASIRSGQGYTEAFF. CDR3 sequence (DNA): TGTGCCAGCATCCGATCGGGACAGGGCTACACTGAAGCTTTCTTT.